This T cell receptor beta chain was recovered during a study of cytomegalovirus exposure and HLA in healthy donors. Broader study findings: Most observed TCR sequences were rare, whereas some public TCRs were detected in many donors.

The PCR used 60 Vbeta and 13 Jbeta primers. Sequencing used immunoSEQ multiplex PCR; TCRdb keeps in-frame clones, though not all of them. The table lists approximately 120,000 clones, roughly three quarters of them singletons. The CDR3 spans 16 residues. Germline-derived CDR1 and CDR2 are GTSNPN and SVGIG (reference sequence). V lost 0 bases, J lost 0 bases, and 4 bases stayed unmatched. This clone has a handful of counts. Its antigen is not identified. The V gene is TRBV30, the J gene TRBJ1-5; TRBD1 aligns across 8 bases. This clonotype originated in a woman in her twenties or thirties in good health and CMV-seronegative. Sequencing was performed on PBMCs. This CDR3 reads CAWSVQGVYSNQPQHF. The CDR3 region has the DNA TGTGCCTGGAGTGTACAGGGGGTATATAGCAATCAGCCCCAGCATTTT.